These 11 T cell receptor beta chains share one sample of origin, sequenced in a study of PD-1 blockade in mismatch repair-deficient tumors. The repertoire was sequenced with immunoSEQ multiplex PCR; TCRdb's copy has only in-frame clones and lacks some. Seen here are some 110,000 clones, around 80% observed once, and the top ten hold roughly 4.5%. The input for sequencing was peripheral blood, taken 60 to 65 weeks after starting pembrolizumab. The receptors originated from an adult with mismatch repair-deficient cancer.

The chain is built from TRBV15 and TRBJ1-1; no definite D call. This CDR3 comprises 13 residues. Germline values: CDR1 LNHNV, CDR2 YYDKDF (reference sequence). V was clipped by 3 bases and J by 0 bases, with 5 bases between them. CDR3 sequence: CATSSTVNTEAFF. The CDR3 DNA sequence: TGTGCCACCAGCAGTACAGTGAACACTGAAGCTTTCTTT.

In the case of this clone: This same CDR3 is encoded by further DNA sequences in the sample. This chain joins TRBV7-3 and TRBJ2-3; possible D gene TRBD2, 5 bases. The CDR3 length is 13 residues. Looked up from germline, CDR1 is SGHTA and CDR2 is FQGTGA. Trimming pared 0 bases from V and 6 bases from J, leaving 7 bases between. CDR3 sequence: CASSLTREDTQYF. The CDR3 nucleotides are TGTGCCAGCAGCTTAACGAGGGAGGATACGCAGTATTTT.

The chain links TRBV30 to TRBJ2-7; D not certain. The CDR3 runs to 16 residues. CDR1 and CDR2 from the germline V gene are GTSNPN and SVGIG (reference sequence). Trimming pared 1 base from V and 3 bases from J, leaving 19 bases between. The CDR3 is CAWSAFIPVQNYEQYF. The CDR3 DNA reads TGTGCCTGGAGTGCTTTTATTCCTGTACAGAACTACGAGCAGTACTTC.

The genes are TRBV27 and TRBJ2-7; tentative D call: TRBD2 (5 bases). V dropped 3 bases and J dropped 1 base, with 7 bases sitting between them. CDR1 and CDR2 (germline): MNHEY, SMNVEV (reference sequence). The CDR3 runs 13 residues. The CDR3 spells CASSLRVSYEQYF. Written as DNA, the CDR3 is TGTGCCAGCAGTTTGAGGGTATCCTACGAGCAGTACTTC.

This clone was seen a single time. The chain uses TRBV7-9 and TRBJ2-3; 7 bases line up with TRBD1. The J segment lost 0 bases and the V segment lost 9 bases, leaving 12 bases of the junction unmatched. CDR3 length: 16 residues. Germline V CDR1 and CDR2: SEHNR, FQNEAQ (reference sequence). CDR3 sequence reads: CASQTGLGPSTDTQYF. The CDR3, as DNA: TGTGCCAGTCAGACAGGGCTAGGTCCTAGCACAGATACGCAGTATTTT.

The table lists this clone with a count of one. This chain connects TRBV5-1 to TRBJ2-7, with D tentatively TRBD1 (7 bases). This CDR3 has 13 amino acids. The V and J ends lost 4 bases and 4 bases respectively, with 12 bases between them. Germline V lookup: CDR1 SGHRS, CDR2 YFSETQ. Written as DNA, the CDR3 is TGCGCCAGCAGCCCGACAGGGAGGTACGAGCAGTACTTC. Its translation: CASSPTGRYEQYF.

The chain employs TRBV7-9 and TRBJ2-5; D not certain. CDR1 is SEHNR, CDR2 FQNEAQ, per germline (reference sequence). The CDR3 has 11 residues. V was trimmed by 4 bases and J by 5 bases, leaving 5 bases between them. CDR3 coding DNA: TGTGCCAGCAGCTCCCGCGAGACCCAGTACTTC. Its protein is CASSSRETQYF.

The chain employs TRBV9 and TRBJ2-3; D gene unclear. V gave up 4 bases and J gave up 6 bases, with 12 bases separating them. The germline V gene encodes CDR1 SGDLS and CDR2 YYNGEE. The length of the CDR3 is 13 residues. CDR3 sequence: CASSSSFWDTQYF. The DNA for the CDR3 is TGTGCCAGCAGCTCCTCTTTCTGGGATACGCAGTATTTT. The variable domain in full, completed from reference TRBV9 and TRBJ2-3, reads DSGVTQTPKHLITATGQRVTLRCSPRSGDLSVYWYQQSLDQGLQFLIQYYNGEERAKGNILERFSAQQFPDLHSELNLSSLELGDSALYFCASSSSFWDTQYFGPGTRLTVL.

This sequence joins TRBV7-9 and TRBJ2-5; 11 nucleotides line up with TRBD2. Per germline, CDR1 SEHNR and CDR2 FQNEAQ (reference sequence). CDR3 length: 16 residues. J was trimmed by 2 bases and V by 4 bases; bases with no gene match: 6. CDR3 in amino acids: CASSSIAGGWQETQYF. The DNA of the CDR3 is TGTGCCAGCAGCTCGATAGCGGGAGGGTGGCAAGAGACCCAGTACTTC. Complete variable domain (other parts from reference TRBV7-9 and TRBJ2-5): DTGVSQNPRHKITKRGQNVTFRCDPISEHNRLYWYRQTLGQGPEFLTYFQNEAQLEKSRLLSDRFSAERPKGSFSTLEIQRTEQGDSAMYLCASSSIAGGWQETQYFGPGTRLLVL.

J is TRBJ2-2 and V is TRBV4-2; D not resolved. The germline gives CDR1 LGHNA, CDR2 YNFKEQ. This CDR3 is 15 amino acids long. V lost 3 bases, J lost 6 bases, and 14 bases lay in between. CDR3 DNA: TGTGCCAGCAGCCATCGGGCCAGCATCGCCGGGGAGCTGTTTTTT. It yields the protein CASSHRASIAGELFF.

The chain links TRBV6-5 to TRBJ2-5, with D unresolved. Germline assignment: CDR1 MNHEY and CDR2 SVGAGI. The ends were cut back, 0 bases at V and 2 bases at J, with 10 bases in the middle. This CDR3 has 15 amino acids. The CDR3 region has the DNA TGTGCCAGCAGTTACTCGACGTGGGGACAAGAGACCCAGTACTTC. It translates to CASSYSTWGQETQYF.